This T cell receptor (beta chain) stems from a study of vaccination and CD4 T cells after COVID-19. About the research overall: Overlapping peptides of the spike proteins of SARS-CoV-2, HCoV-NL63, HCoV-OC43 and HCoV-229E were used for cell stimulation.

CDR1 and CDR2 from the germline V gene are SQVTM and ANQGSEA. V shed 4 bases and J shed 6 bases, with 12 bases lying between them. The CDR3 is 12 amino acids. Cultured CD4+ T cell DNA was sequenced using the Oncomine TCR Beta short-read assay. Researchers extracted genomic DNA from CD4+ T cells that had been cultured. Each CDR3 protein is one row after TCRdb ran MiXCR on the PCR reads. This sample has a few thousand distinct CDR3 sequences, with 46% found just once. As for treatment: approximately 11-day PBMC culture with coronavirus spike peptide pools or control peptides (ViraFEST assay). The unexposed donor gave CD4+ T cells before the COVID-19 pandemic (2011-2018). ViraFEST sequenced TCRs after peptide-pool expansion of antigen-specific T cells. This clonotype has only one observation. Its antigen is unidentified. Whole-study results and caveats: Vaccine-specific clones in convalescent patients were spike mono-reactive in 304 of 307 cases.

The TCR comes from a human donor in good health. Sequenced input: CD4+ T cells from blood, cultured in vitro. The chain uses TRBV29-1 and TRBJ1-2, with D possibly being TRBD1 (6 bases). CDR3 nucleotides: TGCAGCGTTGTCAGCGGGGGGCATGGCTACACCTTC. Residues: CSVVSGGHGYTF.